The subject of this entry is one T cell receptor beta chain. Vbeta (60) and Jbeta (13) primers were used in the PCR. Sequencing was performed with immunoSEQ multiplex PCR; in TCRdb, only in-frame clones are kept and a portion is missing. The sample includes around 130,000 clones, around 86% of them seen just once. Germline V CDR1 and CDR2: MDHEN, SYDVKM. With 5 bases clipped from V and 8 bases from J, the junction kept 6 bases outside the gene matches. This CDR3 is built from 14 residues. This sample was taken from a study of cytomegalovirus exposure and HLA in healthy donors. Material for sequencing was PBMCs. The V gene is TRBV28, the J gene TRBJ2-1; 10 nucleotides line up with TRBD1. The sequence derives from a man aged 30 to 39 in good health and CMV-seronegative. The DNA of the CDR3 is TGTGCCAGCAGTCTCTTCGGGACAGGGGATGAGCAGTTCTTC. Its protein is CASSLFGTGDEQFF. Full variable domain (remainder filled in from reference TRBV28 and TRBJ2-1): DVKVTQSSRYLVKRTGEKVFLECVQDMDHENMFWYRQDPGLGLRLIYFSYDVKMKEKGDIPEGYSVSREKKERFSLILESASTNQTSMYLCASSLFGTGDEQFFGPGTRLTVL.